Following are 20 T cell receptor beta chains from one sample sequenced in a study of T cells in Graves' hyperthyroidism and ophthalmopathy. RNA transcripts yielded amplified TCR beta CDR3 regions. With the HTBI primer set, the TCR CDR3 went through a first round of RT-PCR. TCRdb recomputed calls from the multiplex PCR reads with MiXCR, one row per CDR3 protein. The sample includes fewer than 650,000 distinct CDR3 sequences, approximately 15% seen only once; the top ten take roughly 6.2%. Material: blood. These receptors all stem from a woman in her twenties or thirties with Graves' hyperthyroidism that later progressed to Graves' ophthalmopathy.

The table lists this clonotype with a few counts. As DNA, the CDR3 is TGTGCCAGCAGTCTAACAGGGGGCGCAGGCAATCAGCCCCAGCATTTT. Translating gives CASSLTGGAGNQPQHF. The V and J genes are TRBV28 and TRBJ1-5, with TRBD1 matching 9 bases. V was pared by 5 bases and J by 2 bases, with 7 bases of the junction left unmatched. Germline V gene data show CDR1 as MDHEN and CDR2 as SYDVKM. The CDR3 is 16 amino acids.

The sample holds many counts of this clonotype. V usage is TRBV6-1 and J usage is TRBJ1-2; weak D call: TRBD1 (6 bases). The germline V gene has CDR1 MNHNS and CDR2 SASEGT. This CDR3 contains 14 residues. Trimming stripped 5 bases from V and 3 bases from J, with 13 bases between. CDR3 in DNA: TGTGCCAGCAGTCCCTTTAGGACAGACTATGGCTACACCTTC. As protein: CASSPFRTDYGYTF.

V usage is TRBV5-1 and J usage is TRBJ2-5, with TRBD1 identical over 8 bases. V lost 4 bases to trimming and J lost 3 bases; unmatched junction nucleotides: 8. The germline V gene has CDR1 SGHRS and CDR2 YFSETQ. This CDR3 region has 15 residues. The CDR3 loop reads CASSPKTGAEETQYF. CDR3 sequence (DNA): TGCGCCAGCAGCCCGAAGACAGGGGCAGAAGAGACCCAGTACTTC.

The genes are TRBV30 and TRBJ2-3; 11 positions agree with TRBD2. Trimming at V came to 2 bases and at J to 6 bases, leaving 10 bases not matched to a gene. The CDR3 is made up of 16 amino acids. Germline CDR1 and CDR2: GTSNPN and SVGIG (reference sequence). The CDR3 bases are TGTGCCTGGAGTCTAAGCTTAGCGGGGGGGGCGGATACGCAGTATTTT. It yields the protein CAWSLSLAGGADTQYF. Complete variable domain (other parts from reference TRBV30 and TRBJ2-3): SQTIHQWPATLVQPVGSPLSLECTVEGTSNPNLYWYRQAAGRGLQLLFYSVGIGQISSEVPQNLSASRPQDRQFILSSKKLLLSDSGFYLCAWSLSLAGGADTQYFGPGTRLTVL.

Ten or more counts support this clonotype. This chain joins TRBV19 and TRBJ2-1; TRBD2 aligns across 8 bases. Looked up from germline, CDR1 is LNHDA and CDR2 is SQIVND (reference sequence). J lost 9 bases, V lost 5 bases, and 15 bases had no gene match. The CDR3 spans 16 residues. The CDR3 here is CASSGPPPGLDFEQFF. The CDR3 DNA follows: TGTGCCAGTAGTGGGCCCCCTCCGGGACTAGATTTTGAGCAGTTCTTC. The full variable domain, in which reference TRBV19 and TRBJ2-1 provide the parts outside the CDR3, is DGGITQSPKYLFRKEGQNVTLSCEQNLNHDAMYWYRQDPGQGLRLIYYSQIVNDFQKGDIAEGYSVSREKKESFPLTVTSAQKNPTAFYLCASSGPPPGLDFEQFFGPGTRLTVL.

This clonotype was recorded a few times. This chain joins TRBV18 and TRBJ2-3; the D is unclear. This CDR3 is 15 amino acids long. Germline V gene data show CDR1 as KGHSH and CDR2 as LQKENI. Trimming removed 3 bases from V and 0 bases from J, with 10 bases in between. In DNA form, the CDR3 reads TGTGCCAGCTCACCCCCGACGGCAAGCACAGATACGCAGTATTTT. It translates to CASSPPTASTDTQYF. The full variable domain, completed using reference TRBV18 and TRBJ2-3, is NAGVMQNPRHLVRRRGQEARLRCSPMKGHSHVYWYRQLPEEGLKFMVYLQKENIIDESGMPKERFSAEFPKEGPSILRIQQVVRGDSAAYFCASSPPTASTDTQYFGPGTRLTVL.

This clonotype was seen at least ten times. The chain uses TRBV27 and TRBJ1-4; D is unclear. Germline V gives CDR1 MNHEY, CDR2 SMNVEV (reference sequence). Trimming cost V 6 bases and J 4 bases, with 15 bases left between them. This CDR3 comprises 15 residues. The CDR3 is CASSYSLGFNEKLFF. The DNA of the CDR3 is TGTGCCAGCAGCTATTCTCTAGGGTTTAATGAAAAACTGTTTTTT.

This clonotype appeared many times. CDR3 residues: CASREQTGVSGYTF. The CDR3 coding sequence is TGTGCCAGCAGAGAACAAACAGGGGTCAGTGGCTACACCTTC. The chain recombines TRBV28 with TRBJ1-2; 7 bases are a match to TRBD1. CDR1 is MDHEN, CDR2 SYDVKM, per germline. With V trimmed by 6 bases and J by 7 bases, 11 bases remained unmatched. The CDR3 is 14 residues long.

This clonotype was observed many times. This chain uses TRBV20-1 with TRBJ2-3, with 9 bases lining up with TRBD2. Germline CDR1 DFQATT, CDR2 SNEGSKA (reference sequence). CDR3 length: 15 amino acids. V shed 5 bases, J shed 3 bases, and the junction held 9 bases outside the gene matches. The CDR3 protein is CSAGQTSGLTDTQYF. In DNA, the CDR3 is TGCAGTGCTGGACAGACTAGCGGCCTTACAGATACGCAGTATTTT.

This clonotype has at least ten counts. The rearrangement uses TRBV5-1 and TRBJ1-2, with unresolved D. Per germline, CDR1 SGHRS and CDR2 YFSETQ. The CDR3 runs to 13 residues. Trimming left V 4 bases short and J 2 bases short, with 9 bases between. The CDR3 DNA sequence: TGCGCCAGCAGCCCCCACGAGAACTATGGCTACACCTTC. Translation gives CASSPHENYGYTF.

This clonotype came up a few times. The rearrangement joins TRBV6-5 to TRBJ2-7; 9 bases are a match to TRBD1. The CDR3 covers 14 residues. The ends lost 0 bases at V and 5 bases at J; junction bases unmatched: 2. Germline CDR1 and CDR2: MNHEY and SVGAGI. As DNA, the CDR3 is TGTGCCAGCAGTTACTCACGGGACAGGGACGAGCAGTACTTC. Protein: CASSYSRDRDEQYF.

This clonotype was recorded at least ten times. The CDR3 here is CASSLAQVGNEQFF. In DNA form, the CDR3 reads TGTGCCAGCAGCTTAGCCCAGGTCGGGAATGAGCAGTTCTTC. V gene TRBV7-2 combines with J gene TRBJ2-1; D remains unclear. Per germline, CDR1 SGHTA and CDR2 FQGNSA. Trimming cost V 0 bases and J 7 bases, with 10 bases left between them. The CDR3 is 14 residues long.

This clonotype was counted ten times or more. The chain has TRBV6-1 and TRBJ1-1; TRBD1 matches 9 bases. The CDR3 is 15 amino acids. Per the germline V gene, CDR1 is MNHNS and CDR2 is SASEGT. V was clipped by 4 bases and J by 5 bases; unmatched bases: 8. This CDR3 is CASSAEQGAGTEAFF. The CDR3 DNA reads TGTGCCAGCAGTGCAGAACAGGGGGCAGGTACTGAAGCTTTCTTT.

This clonotype was observed many times. The chain is built from TRBV10-3 and TRBJ2-2; D not resolved. Between the trimmed V and J ends, which lost 10 bases and 4 bases, there was a span of 10 bases. This CDR3 has 12 residues. Germline V CDR1 and CDR2: ENHRY, SYGVKD. CDR3 sequence reads: CATRVITGELFF. CDR3 coding DNA: TGTGCCACCCGTGTGATCACCGGGGAGCTGTTTTTT.

This clonotype has ten or more counts. The gene calls are TRBV11-3 and TRBJ2-7, with TRBD2 as a possible D gene (5 bases). CDR3 length equals 12 residues. Germline V lookup: CDR1 SGHNT, CDR2 YENEEA. Trimming left V 5 bases short and J 6 bases short, with 11 bases between. CDR3 in amino acids: CASSPGEFEQYF. CDR3 nucleotide sequence: TGTGCCAGCAGCCCTGGGGAGTTCGAGCAGTACTTC.

CDR3 amino acids: CASSLLASGEQYF. The CDR3 DNA follows: TGTGCCAGCAGCTTACTAGCGAGCGGCGAGCAGTACTTC. The gene calls are TRBV7-8 and TRBJ2-7, with a weak D call TRBD2 (6 bases). The CDR3 spans 13 residues. Germline-derived CDR1 and CDR2 are SGHVS and FQNEAQ. The V end was cut by 2 bases, the J end by 6 bases, with 11 bases between.

V gene TRBV11-3 combines with J gene TRBJ2-3; a weak D match, TRBD2 (7 bases). Germline assignment: CDR1 SGHNT and CDR2 YENEEA. This CDR3 comprises 17 residues. V was cut by 0 bases and J by 2 bases, with 15 bases left in between. Here the CDR3 DNA reads TGTGCCAGCAGCTTAGATCATGAGGGGGGGACCACAGATACGCAGTATTTT. It specifies CASSLDHEGGTTDTQYF.

The genes are TRBV3-1 and TRBJ2-2; D is perhaps TRBD1 (7 bases). Germline-derived CDR1 and CDR2 are LGHDT and YNNKEL (reference sequence). V shed 4 bases and J shed 3 bases, with 12 bases lying between them. The CDR3 consists of 15 residues. This CDR3 reads CASSPQGGYTGELFF. The CDR3 nucleotides read TGTGCCAGCAGCCCCCAGGGGGGATACACCGGGGAGCTGTTTTTT.

A remark on this clonotype: This could be a read error, since a much larger clone is one nucleotide away. The chain uses TRBV7-8 and TRBJ1-1; D is perhaps TRBD1 (6 bases). The CDR3 runs 17 residues. Germline CDR1 SGHVS, CDR2 FQNEAQ. CDR3 nucleotides: TGTGCCAGCAGCTTAGTTTTGTTGAGGGGGATGAACACTGAAGCTTCCTTT. It encodes CASSLVLLRGMNTEASF.

In its sample, this clonotype was seen many times. The chain recombines TRBV12-3 or TRBV12-4 with TRBJ2-1; 7 positions agree with TRBD2. Unmatched junction bases numbered 11, after V lost 2 bases and J lost 7 bases. The CDR3 runs to 16 residues. The CDR3 region is CASSLFGSGKRNEQFF. CDR3 nucleotides: TGTGCCAGCAGTTTATTTGGAAGCGGGAAAAGGAATGAGCAGTTCTTC.